Shown below are 31 T cell receptor beta chains from a single sample sequenced in a study of radiation and T cells in renal cell carcinoma. Indicated time point: blood 2 weeks post-SBRT. Documented treatment: 15 Gy SBRT to primary tumor, nephrectomy 4 weeks later. Sequencing was performed with immunoSEQ multiplex PCR; in TCRdb, only in-frame clones are kept and a portion is missing. The top ten clones hold about 30% of a sample with tens of thousands of clones, about 80% of them seen once. The starting material was blood, obtained from a patient whose treatment included radiotherapy and nephrectomy. These receptor sequences come from a woman in her 70s with renal cell carcinoma.

CDR3 nucleotides: TGTGCCAGCAGCTCGGGACAGGGCGCCACAGATACGCAGTATTTT. This encodes CASSSGQGATDTQYF. The chain combines TRBV5-8 with TRBJ2-3; 9 positions match TRBD1. Germline-derived CDR1 and CDR2 are SGHTS and YDEGEE. V lost 3 bases, J lost 2 bases, and 4 bases stayed unmatched. There are 15 residues in the CDR3.

This clone has just a few counts. The chain recombines TRBV2 with TRBJ2-1; no clear D. Looked up from germline, CDR1 is SNHLY and CDR2 is FYNNEI. Between the trimmed V and J ends, which lost 3 bases and 3 bases, there was a span of 12 bases. The CDR3 covers 15 residues. The CDR3 loop is CASSDPAQNYNEQFF. CDR3 bases: TGTGCCAGCAGTGACCCGGCACAGAACTACAATGAGCAGTTCTTC.

The chain combines TRBV6-6 with TRBJ1-5; D possibly corresponds to TRBD1 (6 bases). The germline V and J ends were trimmed by 11 bases and 5 bases, with 16 bases remaining between them. The CDR3 runs 13 residues. Germline CDR1 reads MNHNY; CDR2 reads SVGAGI (reference sequence). DNA for the CDR3: TGTGCCGCACAGGGCCAGGGAGATCAGCCCCAGCATTTT. Translating gives CAAQGQGDQPQHF.

The V call is TRBV7-2, the J call TRBJ2-5, with 9 bases matching TRBD1. The CDR3 contains 14 residues. Unmatched junction bases numbered 4, after V lost 3 bases and J lost 5 bases. Germline CDR1 is SGHTA and CDR2 is FQGNSA. CDR3 sequence reads: CASSLGTGKETQYF. The CDR3 region has the DNA TGTGCCAGCAGCTTGGGGACAGGGAAGGAGACCCAGTACTTC.

CDR3 sequence reads: CASSFTLTGLLNEQFF. CDR3 nucleotides: TGTGCCAGCAGTTTTACCCTCACAGGGCTGCTAAATGAGCAGTTCTTC. The genes are TRBV6-6 and TRBJ2-1; perhaps TRBD1 as D (6 bases). From germline, CDR1 is MNHNY and CDR2 SVGAGI (reference sequence). V lost 4 bases to trimming and J lost 7 bases, with 20 bases between them. This CDR3 has 16 residues.

The rearrangement uses TRBV5-4 and TRBJ2-1; TRBD2 matches 8 bases. Germline V gives CDR1 SGHNT, CDR2 YYREEE (reference sequence). Trimming took 4 bases from V and 0 from J; bases not matched to a gene: 3. The CDR3 extends over 15 amino acids. The CDR3 DNA follows: TGTGCCAGCAGCCAGCGGGGGAGCTCCTACAATGAGCAGTTCTTC. Translating it yields CASSQRGSSYNEQFF.

The chain recombines TRBV9 with TRBJ2-1; D is undetermined. Deletions cut 2 bases from V and 10 bases from J, with 10 bases between. Per the germline V gene, CDR1 is SGDLS and CDR2 is YYNGEE. This CDR3 is built from 12 residues. The CDR3 region has the DNA TGTGCCAGCAGCGTGTATGAAGGGGAGCAGTTCTTC. This sequence encodes CASSVYEGEQFF.

The chain recombines TRBV18 with TRBJ1-5; TRBD1 agrees at 8 bases. Per the germline V gene, CDR1 is KGHSH and CDR2 is LQKENI. V dropped 4 bases and J dropped 4; count of bases not matched to a gene: 3. The CDR3 totals 14 residues. The CDR3 DNA sequence: TGTGCCAGCTCACTGGGACAGGATAATCAGCCCCAGCATTTT. This sequence encodes CASSLGQDNQPQHF.

The chain couples TRBV27 to TRBJ2-7; the D is unclear. CDR3 length: 13 amino acids. The V and J ends lost 0 bases and 0 bases respectively, with 3 bases between them. Per germline, CDR1 MNHEY and CDR2 SMNVEV (reference sequence). The CDR3 sequence is CASSLSRSYEQYF. The CDR3 region has the DNA TGTGCCAGCAGTTTATCACGCTCCTACGAGCAGTACTTC.

The rearrangement uses TRBV7-8 and TRBJ2-7, with TRBD2 matching 9 bases. Trimming at V came to 5 bases and at J to 2 bases, leaving 10 bases not matched to a gene. The germline gives CDR1 SGHVS, CDR2 FQNEAQ. The CDR3 totals 16 residues. CDR3 region: CASSRPRGGPPYEQYF. The CDR3 nucleotides are TGTGCCAGCAGCCGCCCGCGGGGGGGTCCTCCCTACGAGCAGTACTTC. Filled out from reference TRBV7-8 and TRBJ2-7, the complete variable domain reads GAGVSQSPRYKVAKRGQDVALRCDPISGHVSLFWYQQALGQGPEFLTYFQNEAQLDKSGLPSDRFFAERPEGSVSTLKIQRTQQEDSAVYLCASSRPRGGPPYEQYFGPGTRLTVT.

V usage is TRBV5-6 and J usage is TRBJ1-1, with TRBD1 as a possible D gene (5 bases). CDR1 is SGHDT, CDR2 YYEEEE, per germline. The CDR3 has 12 amino acids. V dropped 2 bases and J dropped 5 bases, with 7 bases sitting between them. CDR3: CASSFGGTEAFF. CDR3 in DNA: TGTGCCAGCAGCTTTGGGGGGACTGAAGCTTTCTTT. Based on the CDR3 plus reference TRBV5-6 and TRBJ1-1, the full variable domain is DAGVTQSPTHLIKTRGQQVTLRCSPKSGHDTVSWYQQALGQGPQFIFQYYEEEERQRGNFPDRFSGHQFPNYSSELNVNALLLGDSALYLCASSFGGTEAFFGQGTRLTVV.

The chain couples TRBV7-9 to TRBJ2-2, with D possibly being TRBD1 (5 bases). Germline V gene sequence: CDR1 SEHNR, CDR2 FQNEAQ (reference sequence). The V and J ends lost 3 bases and 0 bases respectively, with 11 bases between them. This CDR3 has 16 residues. The CDR3 region is CASSLVQGANTGELFF. CDR3 nucleotide sequence: TGTGCCAGCAGCTTGGTTCAGGGCGCGAACACCGGGGAGCTGTTTTTT.

The rearrangement uses TRBV10-3 and TRBJ2-3; 11 positions agree with TRBD2. The CDR3 loop spans 18 amino acids. Looked up from germline, CDR1 is ENHRY and CDR2 is SYGVKD. Unmatched junction bases numbered 7, after V lost 0 bases and J lost 2 bases. As DNA, the CDR3 is TGTGCCATCAGTGAGTCCGAGGGGACTAGCGGTTTCACAGATACGCAGTATTTT. Translation gives CAISESEGTSGFTDTQYF.

This clone is labeled as medium-sized. V and J are TRBV7-9 and TRBJ1-4; D possibly corresponds to TRBD1 (5 bases). CDR1 is SEHNR and CDR2 is FQNEAQ in the germline V gene (reference sequence). This CDR3 has 15 amino acids. V dropped 1 base and J dropped 4 bases, with 10 bases sitting between them. The CDR3 nucleotides read TGTGCCAGCAGCTTAGGACAGACCGATAATGAAAAACTGTTTTTT. This translates into CASSLGQTDNEKLFF.

This chain connects TRBV11-3 to TRBJ1-1; TRBD1 aligns across 9 bases. The CDR3 is made up of 13 amino acids. Germline assignment: CDR1 SGHNT and CDR2 YENEEA. V shed 5 bases and J 7 bases; nucleotides not matched to a gene: 5. The CDR3 region is CASSTGQGVEAFF. The CDR3 DNA sequence: TGTGCCAGCAGCACGGGACAGGGAGTTGAAGCTTTCTTT.

This sequence joins TRBV4-1 and TRBJ1-5; 8 bases line up with TRBD1. Germline values: CDR1 MGHRA, CDR2 YSYEKL. CDR3 size: 14 residues. Trimming removed 5 bases from V and 3 bases from J; junction bases left unmatched: 3. CDR3 region: CASSGTGPNQPQHF. CDR3 nucleotide sequence: TGCGCCAGCAGCGGGACAGGTCCCAATCAGCCCCAGCATTTT.

The chain carries TRBV7-9 and TRBJ1-1, with 9 bases lining up with TRBD1. After removal of 5 bases from V and 11 bases from J, the junction contained 6 bases not matched to a gene. The CDR3 extends over 12 amino acids. CDR1 and CDR2 from the germline V gene are SEHNR and FQNEAQ (reference sequence). CDR3 in DNA: TGTGCCAGCAGCCCTCTTGGGACAGGGGCTTTCTTT. As protein: CASSPLGTGAFF.

V gene TRBV30 combines with J gene TRBJ2-5; D uncertain. Germline lookup yields CDR1 GTSNPN and CDR2 SVGIG (reference sequence). CDR3 size: 13 residues. Trimming shortened V by 3 bases and J by 5 bases, and 13 bases separated the two germline ends. CDR3 sequence: CAWRRAQPETQYF. The CDR3 coding sequence is TGTGCCTGGAGACGTGCTCAACCTGAGACCCAGTACTTC.

A remark on this clone: This sample includes further DNA sequences coding for the same CDR3. V gene TRBV28 combines with J gene TRBJ1-2, with D maybe TRBD1 (6 bases). Trimming removed 2 bases from V and 2 bases from J, with 6 bases in between. The CDR3 runs 13 residues. Germline values: CDR1 MDHEN, CDR2 SYDVKM. CDR3 in amino acids: CASSLTGNYGYTF. The CDR3 DNA follows: TGTGCCAGCAGTTTAACAGGGAACTATGGCTACACCTTC.

The chain employs TRBV28 and TRBJ1-1; TRBD1 is a possible D gene (6 bases). Germline-derived CDR1 and CDR2 are MDHEN and SYDVKM. The V end lost 5 bases, the J end lost 0 bases, and 19 bases lay between the germline ends. The CDR3 has 17 residues. As DNA, the CDR3 is TGTGCCAGCAGTCCTGGGGGGCCAGGGCTCATGAACACTGAAGCTTTCTTT. This encodes CASSPGGPGLMNTEAFF.

The chain combines TRBV5-1 with TRBJ2-7; 7 positions match TRBD2. V shed 5 bases, J shed 0 bases, and the junction held 11 bases outside the gene matches. The CDR3 consists of 16 residues. The germline V gene has CDR1 SGHRS and CDR2 YFSETQ. CDR3 in DNA: TGCGCCAGCAGTACTCTTGGACTAGGAATCTCCTACGAGCAGTACTTC. Protein sequence: CASSTLGLGISYEQYF.

This rearrangement joins TRBV19 to TRBJ1-1, with unresolved D. The CDR3 runs to 14 residues. Trimming pared 7 bases from V and 1 base from J, leaving 13 bases between. Germline CDR1 is LNHDA and CDR2 is SQIVND (reference sequence). CDR3: CASTPAAANTEAFF. In DNA, the CDR3 is TGTGCCAGTACCCCGGCGGCAGCGAACACTGAAGCTTTCTTT.

The chain is built from TRBV7-3 and TRBJ2-5; TRBD1 matches at 8 bases. This CDR3 contains 15 residues. Per germline, CDR1 SGHTA and CDR2 FQGTGA. With 2 bases clipped from V and 5 bases from J, the junction kept 7 bases outside the gene matches. CDR3 amino acids: CASSLAGTGGETQYF. CDR3 coding DNA: TGTGCCAGCAGCTTAGCCGGGACAGGAGGGGAGACCCAGTACTTC.

The chain uses TRBV5-5 and TRBJ2-7; 9 bases are shared with TRBD1. V lost 2 bases, J lost 2 bases, and 2 bases stayed unmatched. The CDR3 is 14 amino acids. The V gene's germline CDR1 is SGHKS and CDR2 YYEKEE (reference sequence). CDR3 coding DNA: TGTGCCAGCAGCTTACGGACAGGGGCCTACGAGCAGTACTTC. It yields the protein CASSLRTGAYEQYF. The full variable domain, with the rest looked up from reference TRBV5-5 and TRBJ2-7, is DAGVTQSPTHLIKTRGQQVTLRCSPISGHKSVSWYQQVLGQGPQFIFQYYEKEERGRGNFPDRFSARQFPNYSSELNVNALLLGDSALYLCASSLRTGAYEQYFGPGTRLTVT.

V is TRBV4-2 and J is TRBJ2-7, with D possibly TRBD1 on 5 matching bases. Per the germline V gene, CDR1 is LGHNA and CDR2 is YNFKEQ. This CDR3 is 16 amino acids long. V was trimmed by 5 bases and J by 3 bases, leaving 20 bases between them. CDR3 in amino acids: CASSVPTRQGNYEQYF. The CDR3 nucleotides read TGTGCCAGCAGCGTCCCTACGAGGCAGGGAAACTACGAGCAGTACTTC.

This clone was picked up one time. This chain connects TRBV29-1 to TRBJ2-4; the match to TRBD1 covers 7 bases. Germline V gene sequence: CDR1 SQVTM, CDR2 ANQGSEA. The CDR3 runs to 13 residues. With V trimmed by 6 bases and J by 7 bases, 9 bases remained unmatched. The CDR3 sequence: CSVGGQSDNIQYF. CDR3 nucleotides: TGCAGCGTAGGGGGACAGTCGGATAACATTCAGTACTTC.

The rearrangement links TRBV4-1 to TRBJ1-2, with D possibly matching TRBD1 (6 bases). Trimming removed 0 bases from V and 4 bases from J, with 12 bases in between. Germline-derived CDR1 and CDR2 are MGHRA and YSYEKL. CDR3 length: 15 amino acids. The CDR3 region is CASSQDLGATYGYTF. The CDR3 nucleotides are TGCGCCAGCAGCCAAGACTTGGGGGCAACCTATGGCTACACCTTC.

This sequence joins TRBV7-2 and TRBJ2-3; D gene ambiguous. CDR1 and CDR2 (germline): SGHTA, FQGNSA. The V end was cut by 1 base, the J end by 2 bases, with 10 bases between. The CDR3 spans 15 residues. This chain's CDR3 is CASSLGWVFTDTQYF. CDR3 nucleotide sequence: TGTGCCAGCAGCTTAGGTTGGGTCTTCACAGATACGCAGTATTTT. The variable domain in full, completed from reference TRBV7-2 and TRBJ2-3, reads GAGVSQSPSNKVTEKGKDVELRCDPISGHTALYWYRQSLGQGLEFLIYFQGNSAPDKSGLPSDRFSAERTGGSVSTLTIQRTQQEDSAVYLCASSLGWVFTDTQYFGPGTRLTVL.

The chain has TRBV7-9 and TRBJ1-2; D may be TRBD1 (5 bases). The germline V and J ends were trimmed by 8 bases and 7 bases, with 14 bases remaining between them. The CDR3 runs 12 residues. Germline V CDR1 and CDR2: SEHNR, FQNEAQ (reference sequence). CDR3 DNA sequence: TGTGCCAGCTCAGAGGGGCACCTTGGCTACACCTTC. The encoded protein is CASSEGHLGYTF.

The chain couples TRBV10-3 to TRBJ1-1; D not resolved. The germline V gene encodes CDR1 ENHRY and CDR2 SYGVKD. The CDR3 runs to 14 residues. Deletions cut 6 bases from V and 1 base from J, with 12 bases between. CDR3 loop: CAIRDGAGNTEAFF. The CDR3 coding sequence is TGTGCCATCAGGGACGGAGCGGGGAACACTGAAGCTTTCTTT.

V is TRBV10-1 and J is TRBJ2-2, with D unclear. Trimming took 2 bases from V and 4 from J, leaving 11 bases between them. CDR1 and CDR2 (germline): WNHNN, SYGVQD (reference sequence). CDR3 length: 15 amino acids. CDR3 nucleotide sequence: TGCGCCAGCAGTGAGACCAGGACGGGCACCGGGGAGCTGTTTTTT. It translates to CASSETRTGTGELFF.